This passage covers 20 T cell receptor beta chains from one sample sequenced in a study of shared clonotypes between healthy human individuals. The table came from immunoSEQ multiplex PCR; TCRdb's copy has only in-frame clones and leaves some out. The table includes 950,000 to 1,300,000 clones, approximately 76% detected once. The sequenced material came from memory CD4+ T cells sorted from blood. Subset of the sample: CD45RA-negative fraction. The receptor set was obtained from a man between 18 and 35 years old in good health.

The V gene is TRBV9, the J gene TRBJ1-1; the match to TRBD1 covers 7 bases. V trimming: 0 bases; J trimming: 5 bases; junction bases outside the gene matches: 13. The CDR3 spans 17 residues. Germline-derived CDR1 and CDR2 are SGDLS and YYNGEE. The CDR3: CASSVGGAAGGLTEAFF. The DNA for the CDR3 is TGTGCCAGCAGCGTAGGGGGAGCGGCAGGGGGTTTAACTGAAGCTTTCTTT.

The V gene is TRBV5-5, the J gene TRBJ1-1; D might be TRBD1 (5 bases). The CDR3 extends over 15 amino acids. V was cut by 2 bases and J by 3 bases, with 14 bases left in between. The germline V gene encodes CDR1 SGHKS and CDR2 YYEKEE (reference sequence). DNA for the CDR3: TGTGCCAGCAGCTTATCGAGGGGAGTGGACACTGAAGCTTTCTTT. It codes for CASSLSRGVDTEAFF.

This sequence joins TRBV6-1 and TRBJ1-6; maybe TRBD1 (6 bases). The length of the CDR3 is 17 residues. With 0 bases removed from V and 0 bases from J, the gap between germline ends came to 9 bases. Germline loops: CDR1 MNHNS, CDR2 SASEGT. DNA for the CDR3: TGTGCCAGCAGTGAAGCGGGGGCAAGCTCCTATAATTCACCCCTCCACTTT. Protein: CASSEAGASSYNSPLHF.

The gene calls are TRBV28 and TRBJ1-5; tentatively, D is TRBD1 (6 bases). V lost 8 bases to trimming and J lost 3 bases, with 17 bases between them. CDR1 MDHEN and CDR2 SYDVKM come from the germline V gene. The CDR3 has 15 residues. The CDR3 region has the DNA TGTGCCAGCTCCCCGGGGGGCGTCCCCAATCAGCCCCAGCATTTT. Its protein product is CASSPGGVPNQPQHF.

The chain employs TRBV5-6 and TRBJ1-2; D possibly corresponds to TRBD1 (6 bases). The CDR3 runs 16 residues. V was cut by 1 base and J by 6 bases, with 19 bases left in between. In germline, CDR1 is SGHDT, CDR2 YYEEEE. The CDR3 DNA follows: TGTGCCAGCAGCTTGTGGGGTAAAACAGGGAGTGATGGCTACACCTTC. It encodes CASSLWGKTGSDGYTF.

The chain is built from TRBV9 and TRBJ1-1; TRBD1 matches at 7 bases. V was pared by 6 bases and J by 1 base, with 6 bases of the junction left unmatched. Per germline, CDR1 SGDLS and CDR2 YYNGEE. This CDR3 has 14 amino acids. Here the CDR3 DNA reads TGTGCCAGCACCACGACAGGGACGAACACTGAAGCTTTCTTT. This encodes CASTTTGTNTEAFF. The variable domain in full, completed from reference TRBV9 and TRBJ1-1, reads DSGVTQTPKHLITATGQRVTLRCSPRSGDLSVYWYQQSLDQGLQFLIQYYNGEERAKGNILERFSAQQFPDLHSELNLSSLELGDSALYFCASTTTGTNTEAFFGQGTRLTVV.

Regarding this clone: This may be a read error: a much more frequent sequence differs by one nucleotide. V is TRBV5-5 and J is TRBJ1-2, with D possibly TRBD1 on 5 matching bases. Trimming stripped 3 bases from V and 0 bases from J, with 6 bases between. The CDR3 length is 13 residues. Germline V CDR1 and CDR2: SGHKS, YYEKEE (reference sequence). Here the CDR3 reads CASSSTANYGYTF. CDR3 sequence (DNA): TGTGCCAGCAGCTCGACAGCTAACTATGGCTACACCTTC.

The chain uses TRBV28 and TRBJ1-4, with D perhaps TRBD1 (6 bases). V gave up 4 bases and J gave up 5 bases, with 14 bases separating them. CDR1 is MDHEN and CDR2 is SYDVKM in the germline V gene. The CDR3 runs to 15 residues. CDR3 sequence (DNA): TGTGCCAGCAGTTCCCAGGGGTCAGCCAATGAAAAACTGTTTTTT. Amino acid sequence: CASSSQGSANEKLFF.

The DNA of the CDR3 is TGCGCCAGCAGCCCCTCCGGGACACCTAGTAGAACCGGGGAGCTGTTTTTT. Protein: CASSPSGTPSRTGELFF. This rearrangement joins TRBV4-3 to TRBJ2-2, with TRBD1 as a possible D gene (6 bases). The CDR3 loop spans 17 amino acids. Looked up from germline, CDR1 is LGHNA and CDR2 is YSLEER. Trimming took 4 bases from V and 5 from J, leaving 20 bases between them.

J is TRBJ1-1 and V is TRBV28; D call uncertain. The ends were cut back, 6 bases at V and 5 bases at J, with 10 bases in the middle. The CDR3 covers 12 residues. Germline V CDR1 and CDR2: MDHEN, SYDVKM. The CDR3 spells CASRHGGTEAFF. The CDR3, as DNA: TGTGCCAGCAGACACGGCGGGACTGAAGCTTTCTTT. Together with reference TRBV28 and TRBJ1-1, the CDR3 gives the full variable domain: DVKVTQSSRYLVKRTGEKVFLECVQDMDHENMFWYRQDPGLGLRLIYFSYDVKMKEKGDIPEGYSVSREKKERFSLILESASTNQTSMYLCASRHGGTEAFFGQGTRLTVV.

V usage is TRBV2 and J usage is TRBJ1-1; 9 nucleotides agree with TRBD1. With 3 bases clipped from V and 11 bases from J, the junction kept 4 bases outside the gene matches. This CDR3 contains 12 residues. The germline gives CDR1 SNHLY, CDR2 FYNNEI. CDR3 region: CASSDTGQGAFF. CDR3 bases: TGTGCCAGCAGTGATACGGGACAGGGCGCTTTCTTT.

The rearrangement joins TRBV10-3 to TRBJ2-7, with D maybe TRBD2 (7 bases). The germline V gene has CDR1 ENHRY and CDR2 SYGVKD. The CDR3 consists of 13 residues. V lost 11 bases and J 3 bases, leaving 17 bases between the germline ends. CDR3 sequence reads: CAGGGGQHYEQYF. CDR3 DNA sequence: TGTGCCGGGGGGGGCGGACAGCACTACGAGCAGTACTTC.

The CDR3: CASSKGASGRSEQYF. DNA of the CDR3: TGTGCCAGCAGCAAAGGGGCTAGCGGGAGGAGCGAGCAGTACTTC. The chain links TRBV5-6 to TRBJ2-7; 11 bases map to TRBD2. Germline V gene data show CDR1 as SGHDT and CDR2 as YYEEEE. With V trimmed by 4 bases and J by 6 bases, 9 bases remained unmatched. CDR3 length: 15 amino acids.

Written as DNA, the CDR3 is TGTGCCATCAGTGACGCGGGGGGTGAGCAGTTCTTC. Protein: CAISDAGGEQFF. The V call is TRBV10-3, the J call TRBJ2-1; TRBD2 aligns across 8 bases. Trimming cost V 3 bases and J 9 bases; bases outside gene matches: 1. The CDR3 has 12 residues. Germline V gives CDR1 ENHRY, CDR2 SYGVKD.

This clone has only one observation. V and J are TRBV7-2 and TRBJ2-3, with D tentatively TRBD1 (5 bases). CDR1 and CDR2 (germline): SGHTA, FQGNSA. The CDR3 is 15 residues long. With 5 bases removed from V and 1 base from J, the gap between germline ends came to 13 bases. The CDR3 DNA reads as TGTGCCAGCAGCCTAGACCAGGGTGGCACAGATACGCAGTATTTT. It is translated as CASSLDQGGTDTQYF.

This clone has a count of ten or more. V and J are TRBV6-5 and TRBJ2-7, with TRBD2 identical over 11 bases. Trimming took 6 bases from V and 1 from J; bases not matched to a gene: 5. Germline V gene lookup returns CDR1 MNHEY and CDR2 SVGAGI. The CDR3 consists of 15 residues. The CDR3, as DNA: TGTGCCAGCAGGACCAGACTAGCGGGATCCTACGAGCAGTACTTC. Its translation: CASRTRLAGSYEQYF.

This clone was detected only a few times. This chain connects TRBV7-9 to TRBJ1-3, with TRBD1 matching over 7 bases. In germline, CDR1 is SEHNR, CDR2 FQNEAQ (reference sequence). V gave up 10 bases and J gave up 7 bases; unmatched junction bases: 7. The CDR3 has 12 amino acids. CDR3 loop: CATRQGDNTIYF. CDR3 sequence (DNA): TGTGCCACCCGACAGGGTGATAACACCATATATTTT.

This sequence joins TRBV2 and TRBJ1-6; D is uncertain. The V end lost 5 bases, the J end lost 0 bases, and 8 bases lay between the germline ends. Germline CDR1 SNHLY, CDR2 FYNNEI. The CDR3 length is 15 residues. The CDR3 is CASSKESSYNSPLHF. The CDR3 DNA is TGTGCCAGCAGTAAAGAAAGCTCCTATAATTCACCCCTCCACTTT.

The chain recombines TRBV5-4 with TRBJ2-1; maybe TRBD1 (6 bases). Germline V lookup: CDR1 SGHNT, CDR2 YYREEE (reference sequence). The CDR3 is made up of 15 amino acids. The V end lost 4 bases, the J end lost 4 bases, and 15 bases lay between the germline ends. CDR3 in amino acids: CASSPRQARYNEQFF. DNA for the CDR3: TGTGCCAGCAGCCCAAGACAGGCCCGTTACAATGAGCAGTTCTTC.

Comment on this clone: The sample has other DNA sequences that encode this CDR3 too. The J gene is TRBJ2-7, the V gene TRBV5-6; D is perhaps TRBD1 (5 bases). The CDR3 is 14 residues long. Germline V gene lookup returns CDR1 SGHDT and CDR2 YYEEEE. Between the trimmed V and J ends, which lost 1 base and 1 base, there was a span of 9 bases. The CDR3 reads CASSLQGVSYEQYF. The CDR3, as DNA: TGTGCCAGCAGCTTGCAAGGGGTTTCCTACGAGCAGTACTTC.